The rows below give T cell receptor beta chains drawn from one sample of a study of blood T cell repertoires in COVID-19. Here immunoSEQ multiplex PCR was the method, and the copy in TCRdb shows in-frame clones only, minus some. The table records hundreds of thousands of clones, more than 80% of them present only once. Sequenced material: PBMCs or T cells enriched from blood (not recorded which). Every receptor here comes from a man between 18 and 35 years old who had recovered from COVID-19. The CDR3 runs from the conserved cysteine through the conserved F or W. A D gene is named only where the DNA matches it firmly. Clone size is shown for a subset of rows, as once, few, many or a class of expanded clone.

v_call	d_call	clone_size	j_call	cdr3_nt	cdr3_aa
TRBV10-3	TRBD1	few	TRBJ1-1	TGTGCCATCAGTGAGGGACAGGGGGCCATGAACACTGAAGCTTTCTTT	CAISEGQGAMNTEAFF
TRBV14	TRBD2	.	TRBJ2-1	TGTGCCAGCAGCCAAGCCGGGACTAGCGGCTACAATGAGCAGTTCTTC	CASSQAGTSGYNEQFF
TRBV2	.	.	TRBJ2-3	TGTGCCAGCAGTGTCCAGACGGGGAGCGTAGATACGCAGTATTTT	CASSVQTGSVDTQYF
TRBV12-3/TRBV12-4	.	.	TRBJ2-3	TGTGCCAGCAGTTTTTTGAAGCCAGATACGCAGTATTTT	CASSFLKPDTQYF
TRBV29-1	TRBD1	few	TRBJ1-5	TGCAGCGTTGAGGCAGGGGGTGGTCAGCCCCAGCATTTT	CSVEAGGGQPQHF
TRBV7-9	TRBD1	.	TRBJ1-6	TGTGCCAGCAGCCGCGGACAGGGCAATTCACCCCTCCACTTT	CASSRGQGNSPLHF
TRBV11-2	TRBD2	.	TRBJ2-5	TGTGCCAGCAGCTCCCTAGCGGGGGGGAGCGAGACCCAGTACTTC	CASSSLAGGSETQYF
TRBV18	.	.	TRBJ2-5	TGTGCCAGCTCACCACCATCCAAAAAAGAGACCCAGTACTTC	CASSPPSKKETQYF
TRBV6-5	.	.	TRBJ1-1	TGTGCCAGCAGCCGTAGGACGGGGGAGAACACTGAAGCTTTCTTT	CASSRRTGENTEAFF
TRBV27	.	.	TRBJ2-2	TGTGCCAGCAGTTTGGACTCCCCACGAACCGGGGAGCTGTTTTTT	CASSLDSPRTGELFF
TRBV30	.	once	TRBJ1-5	TGTGCCTGTCAACCCGGCAGCTCCCAGGGTCAGCCCCAGCATTTT	CACQPGSSQGQPQHF